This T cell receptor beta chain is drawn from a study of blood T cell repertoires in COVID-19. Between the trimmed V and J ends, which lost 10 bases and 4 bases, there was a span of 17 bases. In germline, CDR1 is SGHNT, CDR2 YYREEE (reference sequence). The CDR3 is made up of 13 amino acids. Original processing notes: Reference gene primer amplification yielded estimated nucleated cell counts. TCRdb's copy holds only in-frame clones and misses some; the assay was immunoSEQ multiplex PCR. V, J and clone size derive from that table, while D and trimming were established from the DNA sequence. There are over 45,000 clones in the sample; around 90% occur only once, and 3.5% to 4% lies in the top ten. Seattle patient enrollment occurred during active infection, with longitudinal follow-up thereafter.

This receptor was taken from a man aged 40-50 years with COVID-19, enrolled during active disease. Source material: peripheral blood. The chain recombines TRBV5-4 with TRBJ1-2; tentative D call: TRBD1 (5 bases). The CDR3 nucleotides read TGTGCCGTATCCGGCGGGGGTCCCTATGGCTACACCTTC. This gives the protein CAVSGGGPYGYTF.